The 32 T cell receptor beta chains in this list originate from one sample, sequenced in a study of blood T cells in healthy people across ages. A second PCR of 7 to 11 cycles used a sample-barcoded 5' primer and a J-beta primer mix. TCRdb ran MiXCR on the 5' RACE reads and lists one entry per CDR3 protein. The sample includes 710,000 or so distinct CDR3 sequences, about a third of them seen just once. Specimen: blood. These receptors originate from a woman older than 75 in good health.

This clonotype appeared many times. The chain is built from TRBV6-2 or TRBV6-3 and TRBJ2-7; possibly TRBD2 for D (7 bases). The CDR3 sequence is 14 residues long. The V gene lost 6 bases and the J gene lost 2 bases, with 14 bases spanning the gap. CDR1 and CDR2 from the germline V gene are MNHEY and SVGEGT. Written as DNA, the CDR3 is TGTGCCAGCAGGGGAACGGGGGGCCCCTACGAGCAGTACTTC. As protein: CASRGTGGPYEQYF.

In regard to this clonotype: One base away lies a much larger clone, so this may be a sequencing read error. The J gene is TRBJ2-5, the V gene TRBV20-1; 7 bases fit TRBD1. Germline V lookup: CDR1 DFQATT, CDR2 SNEGSKA (reference sequence). The CDR3 sequence is 12 residues long. The CDR3 DNA follows: TGCTCCCAGGACAGGTTTGACAATGAGCAGTACTTC. It specifies CSQDRFDNEQYF.

This clonotype was seen repeatedly, ten times or more. This sequence joins TRBV12-3 or TRBV12-4 and TRBJ1-6; 8 bases line up with TRBD1. Trimming cost V 4 bases and J 7 bases; bases outside gene matches: 9. The CDR3 extends over 16 amino acids. CDR3 region: CASSSPQGAGNSPLHF. For the CDR3, the DNA is TGTGCCAGCAGTTCGCCTCAGGGGGCGGGAAATTCACCCCTCCACTTT.

Many counts were recorded for this clonotype. The junction departs from germline at one end; a sequencing error may be responsible. V and J are TRBV7-7 and TRBJ2-1; 10 positions agree with TRBD2. Germline CDR1 and CDR2: SSHAT and FNYEAQ (reference sequence). The CDR3 covers 16 residues. The chain's CDR3 is CASSLERGGPENEQFF. CDR3 coding DNA: TGTGCTAGCAGCTTAGAGCGGGGGGGCCCGGAGAATGAGCAGTTCTTC.

The chain employs TRBV4-2 and TRBJ1-6; D might be TRBD1 (5 bases). The ends were cut back, 1 base at V and 7 bases at J, with 8 bases in the middle. This CDR3 is built from 14 residues. Germline V lookup: CDR1 LGHNA, CDR2 YNFKEQ. CDR3 coding DNA: TGTGCCAGCAGCCAAGTGAAGGGGAATTCACCCCTCCACTTT. As protein: CASSQVKGNSPLHF.

The chain combines TRBV20-1 with TRBJ2-7; no reliable D call. This CDR3 contains 13 residues. CDR1 DFQATT and CDR2 SNEGSKA come from the germline V gene (reference sequence). V dropped 6 bases and J dropped 0 bases, with 12 bases sitting between them. In DNA form, the CDR3 reads TGCAGTGCCGCCCGGACGGGCTCCTACGAGCAGTACTTC. Amino acid sequence: CSAARTGSYEQYF.

This chain uses TRBV20-1 with TRBJ1-2; D unclear. The CDR3 sequence is 15 residues long. V lost 1 base and J 0 bases, leaving 12 bases between the germline ends. The germline V gene encodes CDR1 DFQATT and CDR2 SNEGSKA (reference sequence). CDR3 nucleotides: TGCAGTGCTAGAGGTTGGCAGGACGCTAACTATGGCTACACCTTC. The encoded protein is CSARGWQDANYGYTF.

This clonotype was observed many times. This rearrangement joins TRBV28 to TRBJ2-7, with D maybe TRBD2 (6 bases). The CDR3 length is 15 residues. V was pared by 5 bases and J by 0 bases, with 14 bases between. CDR1 MDHEN and CDR2 SYDVKM come from the germline V gene. CDR3 coding DNA: TGTGCCAGCAGTCCCCTCGGGGGTTCCTCCTACGAGCAGTACTTC. Its protein is CASSPLGGSSYEQYF.

This clonotype has ten or more counts. V usage is TRBV7-2 and J usage is TRBJ2-3; possible D gene TRBD2, 7 bases. With 5 bases removed from V and 5 bases from J, the gap between germline ends came to 17 bases. This CDR3 contains 15 residues. Germline V gives CDR1 SGHTA, CDR2 FQGNSA. The CDR3 DNA reads TGTGCCAGCAGCCCTCTGGGAGGGGGGGGAGATACGCAGTATTTT. Translated: CASSPLGGGGDTQYF. Using reference TRBV7-2 and TRBJ2-3 for the parts outside the CDR3, the full variable domain is GAGVSQSPSNKVTEKGKDVELRCDPISGHTALYWYRQSLGQGLEFLIYFQGNSAPDKSGLPSDRFSAERTGGSVSTLTIQRTQQEDSAVYLCASSPLGGGGDTQYFGPGTRLTVL.

The chain links TRBV6-5 to TRBJ2-7, with a possible D match to TRBD1 (5 bases). The CDR3 runs 14 residues. The V and J ends lost 5 bases and 1 base respectively, with 12 bases between them. The V gene's germline CDR1 is MNHEY and CDR2 SVGAGI. Written as DNA, the CDR3 is TGTGCCAGCAGTAGGGGCGTCGGTTCCTACGAGCAGTACTTC. This gives the protein CASSRGVGSYEQYF.

The chain uses TRBV7-9 and TRBJ2-3, with D possibly called TRBD1 or TRBD2 (5 bases each). Germline values: CDR1 SEHNR, CDR2 FQNEAQ (reference sequence). The V and J ends lost 6 bases and 5 bases respectively, with 18 bases between them. The CDR3 covers 15 residues. The CDR3 DNA reads as TGTGCCAGCAGGCCCGGGACCATGGGTAAAGATACGCAGTATTTT. Translation gives CASRPGTMGKDTQYF.

This chain uses TRBV21-1 with TRBJ2-5; the tabulated D call, TRBD1, remains unverified against the DNA. TRBV21-1 is designated a pseudogene. The CDR3 consists of 14 residues. Here the CDR3 reads CASSKKDRFCEQYF. DNA of the CDR3: TGTGCCAGCAGCAAAAAAGACAGGTTTTGTGAGCAGTACTTC.

This clonotype was seen a handful of times. A much larger clonotype is one base distant, so this may be a read error. The chain couples TRBV20-1 to TRBJ2-1; D unresolved. Germline assignment: CDR1 DFQATT and CDR2 SNEGSKA (reference sequence). This CDR3 comprises 16 residues. Trimming removed 6 bases from V and 13 bases from J, with 31 bases in between. The CDR3 sequence is CSAQGNGPLVVETQFF. In DNA, the CDR3 is TGCAGTGCCCAAGGCAATGGGCCCTTAGTAGTAGAGACCCAGTTCTTC.

This clonotype was recorded many times. The chain links TRBV25-1 to TRBJ2-3; D call uncertain. Trimming removed 1 base from V and 6 bases from J, with 2 bases in between. The CDR3 runs 11 residues. Germline CDR1 MGHDK, CDR2 SYGVNS. The CDR3 reads CASSEFDTQYF. The CDR3 DNA reads as TGTGCCAGCAGTGAATTTGATACGCAGTATTTT. Filled out from reference TRBV25-1 and TRBJ2-3, the complete variable domain reads EADIYQTPRYLVIGTGKKITLECSQTMGHDKMYWYQQDPGMELHLIHYSYGVNSTEKGDLSSESTVSRIRTEHFPLTLESARPSHTSQYLCASSEFDTQYFGPGTRLTVL.

The gene calls are TRBV3-1 and TRBJ1-5, with a tentative D call TRBD1 (6 bases). Between the trimmed V and J ends, which lost 4 bases and 8 bases, there was a span of 15 bases. Germline V gene lookup returns CDR1 LGHDT and CDR2 YNNKEL (reference sequence). The CDR3 has 14 residues. The DNA of the CDR3 is TGTGCCAGCAGCCGCCACAGGGCGGAAGAGCCCCAGCATTTT. Its translation: CASSRHRAEEPQHF.

As to this clonotype: As the CDR3 is not closed by the conserved phenylalanine or tryptophan, this likely results from a read error. The rearrangement uses TRBV5-1 and TRBJ2-7, with TRBD2 matching 8 bases. The germline V gene has CDR1 SGHRS and CDR2 YFSETQ. The length of the CDR3 is 14 residues. The junction had 8 bases not matched to a gene; V was cut back by 4 bases and J by 5 bases. As DNA, the CDR3 is TGCGCCAGCAGCGCGGGACTAGTGGGGAACGAGCAGTACTGC. It yields the protein CASSAGLVGNEQYC.

The chain employs TRBV6-6 and TRBJ1-1, with D unresolved. There are 13 residues in the CDR3. Germline loops: CDR1 MNHNY, CDR2 SVGAGI (reference sequence). The germline V and J ends were trimmed by 5 bases and 1 base, with 8 bases remaining between them. CDR3 sequence (DNA): TGTGCCAGCAGTGCCCAGGAGAACACTGAAGCTTTCTTT. This encodes CASSAQENTEAFF.

This chain links TRBV10-3 with TRBJ2-7; TRBD2 agrees at 7 bases. Germline V gene sequence: CDR1 ENHRY, CDR2 SYGVKD. Trimming removed 8 bases from V and 6 bases from J; junction bases left unmatched: 13. The CDR3 length is 14 residues. CDR3 in DNA: TGTGCCATCCTACCGGCGGGAGAAAACCGCGAGCAGTACTTC. It is translated as CAILPAGENREQYF.

This clonotype is a singleton in its sample. The chain has TRBV30 and TRBJ2-2; 11 bases align to TRBD1. The ends lost 7 bases at V and 4 bases at J; junction bases unmatched: 14. This CDR3 spans 17 amino acids. Per germline, CDR1 GTSNPN and CDR2 SVGIG (reference sequence). CDR3 sequence reads: CAFLGGTGGVGTGELFF. The CDR3 DNA is TGTGCCTTCCTAGGGGGGACAGGGGGGGTCGGCACCGGGGAGCTGTTTTTT.

The table lists this clonotype with many counts. V gene TRBV30 combines with J gene TRBJ2-7, with a weak D call TRBD1 (6 bases). The CDR3 length is 13 residues. Trimming cost V 0 bases and J 3 bases, with 9 bases left between them. Germline V gene sequence: CDR1 GTSNPN, CDR2 SVGIG (reference sequence). For the CDR3, the DNA is TGTGCCTGGAGTGTAACAGGGAACTACGAGCAGTACTTC. As protein: CAWSVTGNYEQYF.

This clonotype came up a few times. The chain couples TRBV5-1 to TRBJ1-1; a possible D gene is TRBD1 (5 bases). The CDR3 covers 14 residues. Germline loops: CDR1 SGHRS, CDR2 YFSETQ. Trimming left V 0 bases short and J 5 bases short, with 11 bases between. CDR3 residues: CASSLDTGGTEAFF. DNA for the CDR3: TGCGCCAGCAGCTTGGATACAGGTGGGACTGAAGCTTTCTTT.

Comments on this clonotype: A much larger clone sits a single nucleotide away, making a read error possible. The chain uses TRBV20-1 and TRBJ2-1, with 8 bases lining up with TRBD2. The better agreement between TRBJ2-7 and the DNA end casts doubt on the J call. The germline V gene has CDR1 DFQATT and CDR2 SNEGSKA (reference sequence). CDR3 length equals 16 residues. In DNA form, the CDR3 reads TGCAGTGCTTCCCTCAGCGGGGGTGTCTCCTACAATGAGCAGTACTTC. Its translation: CSASLSGGVSYNEQYF.

The sample holds a few counts of this clonotype. The genes are TRBV4-3 and TRBJ2-2; TRBD2 aligns across 13 bases. Germline V gene lookup returns CDR1 LGHNA and CDR2 YSLEER. J gave up 5 bases and V 4 bases, and 4 bases lay outside the gene matches. The CDR3 runs 16 residues. The CDR3 DNA is TGCGCCAGCAGCCGACTAGCGGGGGGCGGGACCGGGGAGCTGTTTTTT. It codes for CASSRLAGGGTGELFF.

The sample holds many counts of this clonotype. V gene TRBV20-1 combines with J gene TRBJ2-5; 16 bases are a match to TRBD2. Trimming at V came to 0 bases and at J to 5 bases, leaving 9 bases not matched to a gene. Germline CDR1 reads DFQATT; CDR2 reads SNEGSKA (reference sequence). The CDR3 spans 18 residues. The CDR3 DNA reads TGCAGTGCTAGAGATTTGCCGGGACTAGCGGGGGGGCGGGAGACCCAGTACTTC. It encodes CSARDLPGLAGGRETQYF.

This clonotype was recorded only once. This chain uses TRBV20-1 with TRBJ2-7; no reliable D call. The CDR3 is made up of 13 amino acids. V was pared by 5 bases and J by 2 bases, with 13 bases between. The germline CDR1 and CDR2 sequences are DFQATT and SNEGSKA (reference sequence). For the CDR3, the DNA is TGCAGTGCTCCAGACCTAGGTACCTACGAGCAGTACTTC. It yields the protein CSAPDLGTYEQYF.

This clonotype showed up many times. The chain uses TRBV5-6 and TRBJ2-1; D unresolved. The CDR3 contains 12 residues. Germline CDR1 is SGHDT and CDR2 is YYEEEE. V was trimmed by 8 bases and J by 9 bases, leaving 15 bases between them. The CDR3 bases are TGTGCCAGTAAGGGTGTGGTGGGTGAGCAGTTCTTC. It yields the protein CASKGVVGEQFF. Filled out from reference TRBV5-6 and TRBJ2-1, the complete variable domain reads DAGVTQSPTHLIKTRGQQVTLRCSPKSGHDTVSWYQQALGQGPQFIFQYYEEEERQRGNFPDRFSGHQFPNYSSELNVNALLLGDSALYLCASKGVVGEQFFGPGTRLTVL.

J is TRBJ2-1 and V is TRBV12-3 or TRBV12-4, with 8 nucleotides matching TRBD2. The CDR3 is 11 residues long. The V segment lost 2 bases and the J segment 14 bases; nucleotides outside the gene matches: 2. CDR3: CASSLSGSEFF. The CDR3 nucleotides are TGTGCCAGCAGTTTAAGCGGGAGCGAGTTCTTC.

J is TRBJ1-4 and V is TRBV6-1; D unresolved. V shed 4 bases and J shed 0 bases, with 9 bases lying between them. The CDR3 contains 15 residues. In germline, CDR1 is MNHNS, CDR2 SASEGT. CDR3 in amino acids: CASSVDGTTNEKLFF. CDR3 bases: TGTGCCAGCAGTGTCGACGGGACAACTAATGAAAAACTGTTTTTT.

The chain recombines TRBV4-3 with TRBJ2-3, with a possible D match to TRBD1 (6 bases). V dropped 0 bases and J dropped 4 bases, with 17 bases sitting between them. The CDR3 loop spans 17 amino acids. Germline V gene lookup returns CDR1 LGHNA and CDR2 YSLEER. The DNA for the CDR3 is TGCGCCAGCAGCCAAGATCTGGCAGGGGATACTGCAGATACGCAGTATTTT. Translated, it gives CASSQDLAGDTADTQYF.

V usage is TRBV9 and J usage is TRBJ2-1, with TRBD2 identical over 12 bases. This CDR3 is 19 amino acids long. Germline assignment: CDR1 SGDLS and CDR2 YYNGEE. Trimming at V came to 0 bases and at J to 0 bases, leaving 7 bases not matched to a gene. This CDR3 is CASSVGLAGDFSSYNEQFF. In nucleotides, the CDR3 is TGTGCCAGCAGCGTAGGACTAGCGGGGGATTTCAGCTCCTACAATGAGCAGTTCTTC. Full variable domain (remainder filled in from reference TRBV9 and TRBJ2-1): DSGVTQTPKHLITATGQRVTLRCSPRSGDLSVYWYQQSLDQGLQFLIQYYNGEERAKGNILERFSAQQFPDLHSELNLSSLELGDSALYFCASSVGLAGDFSSYNEQFFGPGTRLTVL.

This clonotype was detected only a few times. V gene TRBV18 combines with J gene TRBJ1-3, with D uncertain. Germline CDR1 reads KGHSH; CDR2 reads LQKENI. The CDR3 is made up of 15 amino acids. Trimming took off 0 bases at V and 0 bases at J, with 6 bases between the two ends. Here the CDR3 reads CASSPPTASGNTIYF. DNA of the CDR3: TGTGCCAGCTCACCACCCACAGCCTCTGGAAACACCATATATTTT. Combining the CDR3 with reference TRBV18 and TRBJ1-3 gives the whole variable domain NAGVMQNPRHLVRRRGQEARLRCSPMKGHSHVYWYRQLPEEGLKFMVYLQKENIIDESGMPKERFSAEFPKEGPSILRIQQVVRGDSAAYFCASSPPTASGNTIYFGEGSWLTVV.

The J gene is TRBJ1-1, the V gene TRBV11-2, with D possibly being TRBD1 (6 bases). V lost 5 bases, J lost 0 bases, and 13 bases lay in between. Per germline, CDR1 SGHAT and CDR2 FQNNGV. This CDR3 comprises 15 residues. CDR3 in amino acids: CASSITGKVNTEAFF. CDR3 DNA sequence: TGTGCCAGCAGCATCACAGGGAAGGTGAACACTGAAGCTTTCTTT.